This passage covers 28 T cell receptor beta chains from one sample sequenced in a study of cytomegalovirus exposure and HLA in healthy donors. PCR used 60 Vbeta primers and 13 Jbeta primers. TCRdb's copy holds only in-frame clones and misses some; the assay was immunoSEQ multiplex PCR. Among roughly 120,000 clones listed, approximately 78% were seen once. Material: PBMCs. The receptors were gathered from a woman aged 25 to 39 in good health and CMV-seronegative.

This clone has just one count. V usage is TRBV29-1 and J usage is TRBJ2-1; unclear D gene. The length of the CDR3 is 15 residues. V shed 4 bases and J shed 0 bases, with 13 bases lying between them. CDR1 and CDR2 from the germline V gene are SQVTM and ANQGSEA. CDR3 residues: CSVGSQDDSYNEQFF. As DNA, the CDR3 is TGCAGCGTTGGATCCCAGGATGACTCCTACAATGAGCAGTTCTTC.

The genes are TRBV2 and TRBJ2-1; a possible D gene is TRBD1 (5 bases). V was cut by 6 bases and J by 6 bases, with 12 bases left in between. Germline V gene sequence: CDR1 SNHLY, CDR2 FYNNEI. This CDR3 is 13 amino acids long. CDR3 DNA: TGTGCCAGCAGATCAGATCAGGGCAATGAGCAGTTCTTC. Translation gives CASRSDQGNEQFF.

V usage is TRBV6-6 and J usage is TRBJ2-7; maybe TRBD2 (5 bases). V lost 6 bases, J lost 3 bases, and 9 bases lay in between. The CDR3 length is 12 residues. Germline V gene lookup returns CDR1 MNHNY and CDR2 SVGAGI (reference sequence). The CDR3 sequence: CASSPRDYEQYF. Here the CDR3 DNA reads TGTGCCAGCAGCCCCCGGGACTACGAGCAGTACTTC.

V and J are TRBV27 and TRBJ1-3; maybe TRBD1 (5 bases). Germline CDR1 is MNHEY and CDR2 is SMNVEV (reference sequence). V gave up 7 bases and J gave up 0 bases, with 13 bases separating them. This CDR3 has 15 residues. The CDR3 DNA reads as TGTGCCAGCAAAACTCAGGGAAACTCTGGAAACACCATATATTTT. It is translated as CASKTQGNSGNTIYF.

CDR3: CASSPLSTNTGELFF. CDR3 sequence (DNA): TGTGCCAGCTCACCACTGTCCACGAACACCGGGGAGCTGTTTTTT. The V gene is TRBV18, the J gene TRBJ2-2; no definite D call. This CDR3 is 15 amino acids long. Germline CDR1 is KGHSH and CDR2 is LQKENI. V shed 1 base and J shed 0 bases, with 6 bases lying between them.

The gene calls are TRBV29-1 and TRBJ2-7; tentative D call: TRBD1 (6 bases). The V gene lost 2 bases and the J gene lost 3 bases, with 11 bases spanning the gap. Germline assignment: CDR1 SQVTM and CDR2 ANQGSEA. This CDR3 region has 13 residues. For the CDR3, the DNA is TGCAGCGTTGAATTAACAGGGAGCTACGAGCAGTACTTC. The encoded protein is CSVELTGSYEQYF.

The V call is TRBV14, the J call TRBJ2-5, with 7 bases identical to TRBD2. This CDR3 is 14 amino acids long. CDR1 and CDR2 (germline): SGHDN, FVKESK. The J segment lost 5 bases and the V segment lost 3 bases, leaving 6 bases of the junction unmatched. The CDR3 bases are TGTGCCAGCAGCCATGGGCAGGGAGGGGAGACCCAGTACTTC. The encoded protein is CASSHGQGGETQYF.

The chain is built from TRBV7-9 and TRBJ2-5; no firm D call. This CDR3 has 16 residues. CDR1 and CDR2 (germline): SEHNR, FQNEAQ (reference sequence). V gave up 1 base and J gave up 5 bases, with 17 bases separating them. The CDR3 is CASSLGLVADGETQYF. The CDR3 nucleotides are TGTGCCAGCAGCTTAGGGTTGGTAGCTGATGGGGAGACCCAGTACTTC.

The V and J genes are TRBV7-6 and TRBJ2-3, with 10 positions matching TRBD1. Germline loops: CDR1 SGHVS, CDR2 FNYEAQ. V shed 3 bases, J shed 9 bases, and the junction held 9 bases outside the gene matches. The CDR3 runs to 15 residues. CDR3 DNA: TGTGCCAGCAGCTTTGACAGGGGGCAAGGAAGAACGCAGTATTTT. This gives the protein CASSFDRGQGRTQYF.

By share of the sample, this clone is medium-sized (0.01 to 0.1%). This CDR3 is also generated by other DNA sequences in the sample. The rearrangement uses TRBV19 and TRBJ1-3; D call uncertain. The CDR3 consists of 15 residues. The germline gives CDR1 LNHDA, CDR2 SQIVND (reference sequence). Trimming stripped 2 bases from V and 0 bases from J, with 8 bases between. In nucleotides, the CDR3 is TGTGCCAGTAGTATATCCGTCTACTCTGGAAACACCATATATTTT. Translation: CASSISVYSGNTIYF.

The V and J genes are TRBV2 and TRBJ2-3; TRBD2 agrees at 13 bases. This CDR3 has 15 amino acids. Germline loops: CDR1 SNHLY, CDR2 FYNNEI. The V and J ends lost 0 bases and 13 bases, in that order; junction bases with no gene match: 7. This chain's CDR3 is CASSEAEGLAGVKYF. The CDR3 nucleotides read TGTGCCAGCAGTGAAGCCGAAGGACTAGCGGGAGTCAAGTATTTT.

The chain combines TRBV9 with TRBJ1-2; weak D call: TRBD1 (5 bases). CDR1 is SGDLS and CDR2 is YYNGEE in the germline V gene. V shed 0 bases and J shed 0 bases, with 12 bases lying between them. The CDR3 spans 16 residues. The CDR3 DNA is TGTGCCAGCAGCGTAGCTTCGGCAGGGACTAACTATGGCTACACCTTC. As protein: CASSVASAGTNYGYTF.

The V and J genes are TRBV5-8 and TRBJ1-2, with TRBD1 matching over 7 bases. Per germline, CDR1 SGHTS and CDR2 YDEGEE. Unmatched junction bases numbered 12, after V lost 5 bases and J lost 8 bases. The CDR3 contains 14 residues. Written as DNA, the CDR3 is TGTGCCAGCAGTTTTTACAGGGGCGCACCGGGCTACACCTTC. It yields the protein CASSFYRGAPGYTF.

The rearrangement uses TRBV4-1 and TRBJ1-2, with 9 bases matching TRBD1. The germline gives CDR1 MGHRA, CDR2 YSYEKL. The CDR3 runs to 21 residues. J was trimmed by 3 bases and V by 3 bases; bases with no gene match: 23. The CDR3 loop reads CASSHPNRFRTGVKMDYGYTF. CDR3 nucleotide sequence: TGCGCCAGCAGCCACCCCAATAGATTCAGGACAGGGGTGAAAATGGACTATGGCTACACCTTC.

This chain uses TRBV5-4 with TRBJ1-1, with TRBD1 identical over 9 bases. The CDR3 is 15 residues long. CDR1 is SGHNT and CDR2 is YYREEE in the germline V gene (reference sequence). Trimming removed 5 bases from V and 1 base from J; junction bases left unmatched: 6. CDR3 region: CASRRGTGRNTEAFF. CDR3 in DNA: TGTGCCAGCAGGAGGGGGACAGGGCGGAACACTGAAGCTTTCTTT.

The chain carries TRBV5-4 and TRBJ2-3; D possibly corresponds to TRBD1 (5 bases). From germline, CDR1 is SGHNT and CDR2 YYREEE (reference sequence). The CDR3 is 15 residues long. V gave up 1 base and J gave up 3 bases, with 12 bases separating them. Written as DNA, the CDR3 is TGTGCCAGCAGCTTGTCCGCAGGGCGTACAGATACGCAGTATTTT. This codes for CASSLSAGRTDTQYF.

The genes are TRBV4-1 and TRBJ1-2; TRBD1 matches at 8 bases. With 1 base clipped from V and 8 bases from J, the junction kept 9 bases outside the gene matches. The CDR3 spans 15 residues. The germline V gene has CDR1 MGHRA and CDR2 YSYEKL. The DNA for the CDR3 is TGCGCCAGCAGCCAAGGGGACAGGTGGTTGGAAGGCTACACCTTC. Translating gives CASSQGDRWLEGYTF.

The chain recombines TRBV7-7 with TRBJ2-1; 10 nucleotides align to TRBD1. Germline-derived CDR1 and CDR2 are SSHAT and FNYEAQ (reference sequence). There are 13 residues in the CDR3. CDR3 residues: CAVGDRGNNEQFF. In nucleotides, the CDR3 is TGTGCTGTAGGGGACAGGGGAAATAATGAGCAGTTCTTC.

The chain combines TRBV5-6 with TRBJ1-2, with 10 bases lining up with TRBD1. Germline V CDR1 and CDR2: SGHDT, YYEEEE. The CDR3 contains 14 residues. Trimming cost V 7 bases and J 5 bases; bases outside gene matches: 8. Here the CDR3 DNA reads TGTGCCAGCTTAAAGGGACAGGGGTATTATGGCTACACCTTC. It codes for CASLKGQGYYGYTF.

This sequence joins TRBV6-5 and TRBJ1-1; D is unresolved. The CDR3 extends over 14 amino acids. V dropped 2 bases and J dropped 5 bases, with 12 bases sitting between them. The germline V gene encodes CDR1 MNHEY and CDR2 SVGAGI. CDR3 in DNA: TGTGCCAGCAGTTACGTCGACACACGGACTGAAGCTTTCTTT. This sequence encodes CASSYVDTRTEAFF.

J is TRBJ2-1 and V is TRBV7-3; D gene uncertain. In germline, CDR1 is SGHTA, CDR2 FQGTGA. The CDR3 length is 13 residues. With 4 bases removed from V and 0 bases from J, the gap between germline ends came to 4 bases. The CDR3 sequence is CASSSSSYNEQFF. CDR3 DNA: TGTGCCAGCAGCTCGAGCTCCTACAATGAGCAGTTCTTC.

The chain uses TRBV2 and TRBJ1-2, with 11 bases lining up with TRBD1. Trimming cost V 7 bases and J 2 bases; bases outside gene matches: 15. Germline values: CDR1 SNHLY, CDR2 FYNNEI. The CDR3 is made up of 18 amino acids. The CDR3 region has the DNA TGTGCCAGCAAAGGAGGCGGACAGGGGGCAAATTTAAACTATGGCTACACCTTC. Protein product: CASKGGGQGANLNYGYTF.

The V gene is TRBV9, the J gene TRBJ2-5; 8 positions agree with TRBD2. The CDR3 is 16 amino acids. In germline, CDR1 is SGDLS, CDR2 YYNGEE. The V and J ends lost 0 bases and 2 bases, in that order; junction bases with no gene match: 6. This CDR3 is CASSVGTGTRQETQYF. The CDR3 coding sequence is TGTGCCAGCAGCGTAGGAACCGGGACTAGACAAGAGACCCAGTACTTC.

The chain links TRBV29-1 to TRBJ1-1, with D maybe TRBD1 (6 bases). Germline V gene data show CDR1 as SQVTM and CDR2 as ANQGSEA. The CDR3 consists of 13 residues. The V end lost 4 bases, the J end lost 4 bases, and 13 bases lay between the germline ends. The CDR3 spells CSVGQGLRTEAFF. CDR3 nucleotide sequence: TGCAGCGTTGGTCAGGGGTTACGCACTGAAGCTTTCTTT. Together with reference TRBV29-1 and TRBJ1-1, the CDR3 gives the full variable domain: SAVISQKPSRDICQRGTSLTIQCQVDSQVTMMFWYRQQPGQSLTLIATANQGSEATYESGFVIDKFPISRPNLTFSTLTVSNMSPEDSSIYLCSVGQGLRTEAFFGQGTRLTVV.

V usage is TRBV5-1 and J usage is TRBJ1-2, with a weak D call TRBD1 (6 bases). This CDR3 region has 14 residues. CDR1 and CDR2 from the germline V gene are SGHRS and YFSETQ. Trimming took off 0 bases at V and 6 bases at J, with 12 bases between the two ends. CDR3 in DNA: TGCGCCAGCAGCTTGGCGAGGGCAGGGGATGGCTACACCTTC. Translation: CASSLARAGDGYTF.

The chain uses TRBV7-9 and TRBJ2-1; 8 bases are a match to TRBD1. The V and J ends lost 5 bases and 9 bases, in that order; junction bases with no gene match: 12. Germline CDR1 and CDR2: SEHNR and FQNEAQ (reference sequence). The CDR3 is made up of 15 amino acids. Here the CDR3 DNA reads TGTGCCAGCAGCCCCGGGACAGGTCGTATTAGTGAGCAGTTCTTC. This encodes CASSPGTGRISEQFF.

The chain employs TRBV9 and TRBJ2-7; D unclear. Germline loops: CDR1 SGDLS, CDR2 YYNGEE. CDR3 length: 15 residues. V was clipped by 0 bases and J by 2 bases, with 12 bases between them. The CDR3 spells CASSVVPGEAYEQYF. In DNA, the CDR3 is TGTGCCAGCAGCGTAGTACCGGGTGAGGCCTACGAGCAGTACTTC.

The rearrangement joins TRBV9 to TRBJ1-6; TRBD1 is a possible D gene (5 bases). The CDR3 runs to 15 residues. CDR1 SGDLS and CDR2 YYNGEE come from the germline V gene. Trimming took 0 bases from V and 10 from J, leaving 14 bases between them. The CDR3 nucleotides are TGTGCCAGCAGCGTAGGGAAAGGGGAAGGATCACCCCTCCACTTT. Protein: CASSVGKGEGSPLHF.